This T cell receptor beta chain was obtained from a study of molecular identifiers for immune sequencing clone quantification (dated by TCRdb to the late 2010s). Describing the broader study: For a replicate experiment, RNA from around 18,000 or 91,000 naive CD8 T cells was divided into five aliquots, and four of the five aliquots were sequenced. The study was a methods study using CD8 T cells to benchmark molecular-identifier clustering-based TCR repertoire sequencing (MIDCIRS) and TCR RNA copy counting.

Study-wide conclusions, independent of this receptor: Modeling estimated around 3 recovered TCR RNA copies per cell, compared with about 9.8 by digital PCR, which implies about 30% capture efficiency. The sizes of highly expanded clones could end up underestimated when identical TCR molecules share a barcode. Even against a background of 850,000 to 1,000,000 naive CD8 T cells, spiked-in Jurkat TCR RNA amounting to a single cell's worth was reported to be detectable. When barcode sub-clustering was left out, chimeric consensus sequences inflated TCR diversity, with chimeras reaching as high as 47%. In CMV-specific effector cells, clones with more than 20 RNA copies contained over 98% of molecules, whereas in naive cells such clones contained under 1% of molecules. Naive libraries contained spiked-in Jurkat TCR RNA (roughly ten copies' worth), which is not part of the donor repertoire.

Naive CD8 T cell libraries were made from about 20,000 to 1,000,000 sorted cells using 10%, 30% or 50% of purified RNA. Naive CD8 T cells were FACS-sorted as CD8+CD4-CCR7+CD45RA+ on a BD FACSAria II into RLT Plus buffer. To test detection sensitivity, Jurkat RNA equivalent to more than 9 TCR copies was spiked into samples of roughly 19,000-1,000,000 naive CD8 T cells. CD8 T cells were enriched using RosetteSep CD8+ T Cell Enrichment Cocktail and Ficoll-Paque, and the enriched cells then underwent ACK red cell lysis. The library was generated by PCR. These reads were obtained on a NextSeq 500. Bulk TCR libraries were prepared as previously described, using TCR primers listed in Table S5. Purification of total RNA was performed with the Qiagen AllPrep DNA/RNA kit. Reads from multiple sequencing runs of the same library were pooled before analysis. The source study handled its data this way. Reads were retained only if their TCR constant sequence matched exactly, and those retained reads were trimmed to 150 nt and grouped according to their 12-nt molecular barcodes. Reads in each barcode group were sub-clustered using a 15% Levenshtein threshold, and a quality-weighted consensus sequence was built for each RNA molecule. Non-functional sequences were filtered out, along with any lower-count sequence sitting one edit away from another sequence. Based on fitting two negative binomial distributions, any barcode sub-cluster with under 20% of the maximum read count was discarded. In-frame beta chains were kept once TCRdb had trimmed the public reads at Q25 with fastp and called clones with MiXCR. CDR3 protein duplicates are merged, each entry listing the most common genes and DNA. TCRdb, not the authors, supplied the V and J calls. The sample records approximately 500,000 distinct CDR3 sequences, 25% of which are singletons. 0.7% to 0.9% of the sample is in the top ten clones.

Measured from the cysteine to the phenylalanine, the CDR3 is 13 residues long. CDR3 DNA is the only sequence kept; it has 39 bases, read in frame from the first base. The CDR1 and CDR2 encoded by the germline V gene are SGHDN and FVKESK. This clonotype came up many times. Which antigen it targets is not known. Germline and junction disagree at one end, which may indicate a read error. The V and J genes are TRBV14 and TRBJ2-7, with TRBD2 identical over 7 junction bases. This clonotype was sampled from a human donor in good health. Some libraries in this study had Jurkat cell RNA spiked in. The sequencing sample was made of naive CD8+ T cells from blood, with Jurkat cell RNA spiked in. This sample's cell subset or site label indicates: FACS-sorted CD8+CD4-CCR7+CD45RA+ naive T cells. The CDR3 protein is CASSQAPFGGSVF. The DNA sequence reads TGTGCCAGCAGCCAAGCCCCCTTTGGCGGGAGTGTATTC.